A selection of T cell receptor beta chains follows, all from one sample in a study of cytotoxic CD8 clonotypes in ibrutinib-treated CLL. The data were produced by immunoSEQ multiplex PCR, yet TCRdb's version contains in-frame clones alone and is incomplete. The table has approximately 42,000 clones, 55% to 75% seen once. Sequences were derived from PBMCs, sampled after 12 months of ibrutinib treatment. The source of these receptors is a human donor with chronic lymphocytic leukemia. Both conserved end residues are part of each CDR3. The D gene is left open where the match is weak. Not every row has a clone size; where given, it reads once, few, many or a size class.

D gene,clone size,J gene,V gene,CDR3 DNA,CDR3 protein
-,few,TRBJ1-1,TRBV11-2,TGTGCCAGCAGCTTACGTCCCCAGGGAGGTGAAGCTTTCTTT,CASSLRPQGGEAFF
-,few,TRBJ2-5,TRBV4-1,TGCGCCAGCAGCCAAGATCCTAAGCAGGGGAGCAAGGAGACCCAGTACTTC,CASSQDPKQGSKETQYF
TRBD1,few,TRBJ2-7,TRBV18,TGTGCCAGCTCACCTGGACAGGGCCATTCCTACGAGCAGTACTTC,CASSPGQGHSYEQYF
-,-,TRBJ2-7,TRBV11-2,TGTGCCAGCAGCCCGTCAGGGGCCGAGCAGTACTTC,CASSPSGAEQYF
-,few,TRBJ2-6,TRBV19,TGTGCCAGTAGTACGTCTGGGGCCAACGTCCTGACTTTC,CASSTSGANVLTF
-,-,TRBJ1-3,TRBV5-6,TGTGCCAGCCAGCTTCGGGGGCCTCGAAACACCATATATTTT,CASQLRGPRNTIYF
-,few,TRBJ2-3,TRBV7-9,TGTGCCAGCAGCGGAGTTACACAGGGTGATACGCAGTATTTT,CASSGVTQGDTQYF
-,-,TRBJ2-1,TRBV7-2,TGTGCCAGCAGCCTCGCCGCCTACAATGAGCAGTTCTTC,CASSLAAYNEQFF
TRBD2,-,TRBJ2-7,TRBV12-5,TGTGCTAGTGGTTTGGTACTAGGACTAGCGGGGGGCTACGAGCAGTACTTC,CASGLVLGLAGGYEQYF
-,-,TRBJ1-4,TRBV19,TGTGCCAGTAGTATAAGCAGGGCAACTAATGAAAAACTGTTTTTT,CASSISRATNEKLFF
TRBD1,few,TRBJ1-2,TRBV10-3,TGTGCCATCAGTAGACAGGGGAGCGGCTACACCTTC,CAISRQGSGYTF
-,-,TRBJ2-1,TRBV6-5,TGTGCCAGCAACCTGGACTATTACAATGAGCAGTTCTTC,CASNLDYYNEQFF
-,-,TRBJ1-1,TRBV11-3,TGTGCCAGCAGCTTAGGGGGAGGGGTGTCAGAAGCTTTCTTT,CASSLGGGVSEAFF
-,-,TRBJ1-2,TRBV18,TGTGCCAGCTCCGCCGGAGACCCAGGCTACACCTTC,CASSAGDPGYTF
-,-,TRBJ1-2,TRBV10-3,TGTGCCATCAGTGAGTCTGGAGAGGTTGGCGGCTACACCTTC,CAISESGEVGGYTF
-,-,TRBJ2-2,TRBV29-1,TGCAGCGTTGAGACAGTTCCCGGGGAGCTGTTTTTT,CSVETVPGELFF
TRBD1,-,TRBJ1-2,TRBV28,TGTGCCAGCAGTTTATCGTCACGACAGGGGTTCTATGGCTACACCTTC,CASSLSSRQGFYGYTF
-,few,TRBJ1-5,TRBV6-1,TGTGCCAGCAGTGCGAGTCGGAGACGAGGAGGTGATCAGCCCCAGCATTTT,CASSASRRRGGDQPQHF
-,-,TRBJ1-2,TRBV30,TGTGCCTGGAGTGAAATCCCGGGTGGCTACACCTTC,CAWSEIPGGYTF
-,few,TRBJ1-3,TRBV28,TGTGCCACCACCCGGACACCGGCCTCTGGAAACACCATATATTTT,CATTRTPASGNTIYF
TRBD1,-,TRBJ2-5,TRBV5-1,TGCGCCAGCGGCCCGGGGGACAGGGCTTGGAGTGGGGAGACCCAGTACTTC,CASGPGDRAWSGETQYF
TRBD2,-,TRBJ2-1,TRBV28,TGTGCCAGCAGTAACCGGACTAGCCGTTTCTTC,CASSNRTSRFF
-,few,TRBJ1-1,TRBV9,TGTGCCAGCAGCGTAGAACCGAACACTGAAGCTTTCTTT,CASSVEPNTEAFF
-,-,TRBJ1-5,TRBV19,TGTGCCAGTAGTTCTGGAAGGAGGCCTAATCAGCCCCAGCATTTT,CASSSGRRPNQPQHF
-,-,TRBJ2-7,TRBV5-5,TGTGCCAGCAGCTTAACTTACGAGCAGTACTTC,CASSLTYEQYF
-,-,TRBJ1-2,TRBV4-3,TGCGCCAGCAGCCAAACCGACTCTGGCTACACCTTC,CASSQTDSGYTF
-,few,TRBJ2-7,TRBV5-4,TGTGCCAGCAGCTCCGATAGCGAGCAGTACTTC,CASSSDSEQYF
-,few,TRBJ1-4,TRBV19,TGTGCCAGTAGTCCCTTGGACCAGGCGATTGAAAAACTGTTTTTT,CASSPLDQAIEKLFF
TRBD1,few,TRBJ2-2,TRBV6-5,TGTGCCAGCACCTCGCCAGGGGGCGACACCGGGGAGCTGTTTTTT,CASTSPGGDTGELFF
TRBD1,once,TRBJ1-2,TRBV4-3,TGCGCCAGCAGCCAAGATAGTCAGGGGGGGAGAGGCTACACCTTC,CASSQDSQGGRGYTF
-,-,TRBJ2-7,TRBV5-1,TGCGCCAGCAGCTTGGAAGCCGTCCCGTTTGTGGCCTACGAGCAGTACTTC,CASSLEAVPFVAYEQYF